A single sample is the source of the 18 T cell receptor beta chains below, sequenced in a study of CD8+ T cells in alopecia areata. Once RNA had been extracted, it was reverse transcribed into cDNA to act as the sequencing template. TCRdb's table, derived via immunoSEQ multiplex PCR, lists solely in-frame clones and lacks some. The data contain 160,000 or so clones, approximately 70% of them singletons. The material was CD8+ T cells sorted from blood, obtained at week 0. The origin of the receptors is a human donor with alopecia areata.

J is TRBJ1-2 and V is TRBV7-8, with 9 bases that match TRBD1. Germline V gene data show CDR1 as SGHVS and CDR2 as FQNEAQ. This CDR3 spans 15 amino acids. V lost 3 bases and J lost 2; bases outside the gene matches: 4. CDR3 amino acids: CASSFGDRVNYGYTF. DNA for the CDR3: TGTGCCAGCAGCTTCGGGGACAGGGTAAACTATGGCTACACCTTC. Full variable domain (outside the CDR3, taken from reference TRBV7-8 and TRBJ1-2): GAGVSQSPRYKVAKRGQDVALRCDPISGHVSLFWYQQALGQGPEFLTYFQNEAQLDKSGLPSDRFFAERPEGSVSTLKIQRTQQEDSAVYLCASSFGDRVNYGYTFGSGTRLTVV.

The sample holds one count of this clone. The chain combines TRBV29-1 with TRBJ2-7; D is unclear. V dropped 0 bases and J dropped 10 bases, with 10 bases sitting between them. The CDR3 runs 11 residues. Germline values: CDR1 SQVTM, CDR2 ANQGSEA. The CDR3 region is CSVEDKASQYF. CDR3 DNA: TGCAGCGTTGAAGATAAGGCCTCTCAGTACTTC.

The genes are TRBV27 and TRBJ1-6, with D uncertain. Germline CDR1 MNHEY, CDR2 SMNVEV (reference sequence). The CDR3 is 14 residues long. The V and J ends lost 4 bases and 7 bases respectively, with 11 bases between them. In DNA, the CDR3 is TGTGCCAGCAGTTCCCGGGATGCCAATTCACCCCTCCACTTT. Translation: CASSSRDANSPLHF.

The V and J genes are TRBV27 and TRBJ2-4; 14 nucleotides match TRBD2. The junction had 6 bases not matched to a gene; V was cut back by 5 bases and J by 6 bases. The CDR3 extends over 16 amino acids. Germline CDR1 MNHEY, CDR2 SMNVEV (reference sequence). The chain's CDR3 is CASSQLTSGGANIQYF. CDR3 nucleotides: TGTGCCAGCAGTCAACTGACTAGCGGGGGGGCAAACATTCAGTACTTC.

V gene TRBV4-1 combines with J gene TRBJ2-1, with TRBD1 as a possible D gene (5 bases). With 3 bases removed from V and 6 bases from J, the gap between germline ends came to 18 bases. Per germline, CDR1 MGHRA and CDR2 YSYEKL. The CDR3 consists of 16 residues. This CDR3 reads CASSQPDSGWTNEQFF. The CDR3 DNA follows: TGCGCCAGCAGCCAGCCCGACAGTGGCTGGACCAATGAGCAGTTCTTC.

V and J are TRBV19 and TRBJ1-6, with 7 bases fitting TRBD1. This CDR3 has 15 amino acids. Germline V gives CDR1 LNHDA, CDR2 SQIVND (reference sequence). The V gene end was trimmed by 6 bases and the J gene end by 8 bases; junction bases not matched to a gene: 10. The CDR3 DNA is TGTGCCAGTAGGTCTGTTCGGGACAGAGATTCACCCCTCCACTTT. Amino acids: CASRSVRDRDSPLHF.

The chain recombines TRBV27 with TRBJ2-2, with D possibly being TRBD2 (6 bases). Germline loops: CDR1 MNHEY, CDR2 SMNVEV (reference sequence). The CDR3 is made up of 14 amino acids. The V end lost 2 bases, the J end lost 7 bases, and 11 bases lay between the germline ends. The CDR3 sequence: CASSLLVGGGELFF. In nucleotides, the CDR3 is TGTGCCAGCAGTTTACTGGTGGGGGGCGGGGAGCTGTTTTTT.

The rearrangement joins TRBV2 to TRBJ2-7; 7 positions agree with TRBD1. CDR1 is SNHLY, CDR2 FYNNEI, per germline. Trimming removed 3 bases from V and 1 base from J; junction bases left unmatched: 6. The CDR3 covers 15 residues. The DNA of the CDR3 is TGTGCCAGCAGTGATAGGACAGGCCCATCCTACGAGCAGTACTTC. Protein sequence: CASSDRTGPSYEQYF.

The J gene is TRBJ1-5, the V gene TRBV10-3, with 7 bases lining up with TRBD1. The CDR3 contains 13 residues. V lost 6 bases to trimming and J lost 5 bases; unmatched junction nucleotides: 4. Per the germline V gene, CDR1 is ENHRY and CDR2 is SYGVKD. The DNA of the CDR3 is TGTGCCATCAGCGACAGGGTAGATCAGCCCCAGCATTTT. Translation: CAISDRVDQPQHF.

This sequence joins TRBV20-1 and TRBJ1-2; no firm D call. V was cut by 8 bases and J by 5 bases, with 6 bases left in between. The CDR3 runs 9 residues. Germline-derived CDR1 and CDR2 are DFQATT and SNEGSKA (reference sequence). For the CDR3, the DNA is TGCAGTCCACCTTATGGCTACACCTTC. Translated, it gives CSPPYGYTF.

A note on this clone: The same CDR3 arises from other DNA sequences in this sample as well. This chain uses TRBV7-9 with TRBJ2-3; no definite D call. The V end was cut by 1 base, the J end by 1 base, with 0 bases between. This CDR3 has 12 amino acids. Germline assignment: CDR1 SEHNR and CDR2 FQNEAQ (reference sequence). CDR3: CASSLGTDTQYF. In nucleotides, the CDR3 is TGTGCCAGCAGCTTAGGCACAGATACGCAGTATTTT.

This clone was counted between two and nine times. The V and J genes are TRBV5-6 and TRBJ1-5; no definite D call. V lost 4 bases to trimming and J lost 0 bases, with 11 bases between them. The CDR3 consists of 15 residues. CDR1 is SGHDT, CDR2 YYEEEE, per germline. As DNA, the CDR3 is TGTGCCAGCAGCGATCAAAGTAGTAGCAATCAGCCCCAGCATTTT. Residues: CASSDQSSSNQPQHF.

This clone turned up a few times. The rearrangement joins TRBV18 to TRBJ2-3, with D possibly being TRBD1 (6 bases). There are 18 residues in the CDR3. V shed 0 bases and J shed 1 base, with 17 bases lying between them. Looked up from germline, CDR1 is KGHSH and CDR2 is LQKENI. This CDR3 reads CASSPPGNRDLGTDTQYF. In DNA form, the CDR3 reads TGTGCCAGCTCACCACCCGGGAACAGGGACCTTGGCACAGATACGCAGTATTTT. Supplemented by reference TRBV18 and TRBJ2-3, the full variable domain reads NAGVMQNPRHLVRRRGQEARLRCSPMKGHSHVYWYRQLPEEGLKFMVYLQKENIIDESGMPKERFSAEFPKEGPSILRIQQVVRGDSAAYFCASSPPGNRDLGTDTQYFGPGTRLTVL.

The CDR3 protein is CASSSTASGANVLTF. DNA for the CDR3: TGTGCCAGCAGCTCTACAGCCTCTGGGGCCAACGTCCTGACTTTC. V usage is TRBV5-7 and J usage is TRBJ2-6; D is ambiguous. TRBV5-7 qualifies as an ORF whose function is uncertain. V was shortened by 3 bases and J by 0 bases, with 7 bases between the two germline ends. The CDR3 consists of 15 residues.

CDR3 coding DNA: TGTGCCAGCAGTCCTCCGGACAGAGAAGAGACCCAGTACTTC. As protein: CASSPPDREETQYF. This chain joins TRBV6-5 and TRBJ2-5; weak D call: TRBD1 (6 bases). Deletions cut 5 bases from V and 3 bases from J, with 13 bases between. Germline V gene data show CDR1 as MNHEY and CDR2 as SVGAGI. CDR3 size: 14 residues.

This chain links TRBV2 with TRBJ1-1; 9 bases are shared with TRBD1. The junction had 6 bases not matched to a gene; V was cut back by 3 bases and J by 4 bases. This CDR3 is built from 15 residues. Germline loops: CDR1 SNHLY, CDR2 FYNNEI. The CDR3 protein is CASSDPDRGITEAFF. Here the CDR3 DNA reads TGTGCCAGCAGTGACCCGGACAGGGGAATCACTGAAGCTTTCTTT.

This sequence joins TRBV5-6 and TRBJ1-2; unclear D gene. The CDR3 runs to 13 residues. From germline, CDR1 is SGHDT and CDR2 YYEEEE. Trimming removed 2 bases at V and 4 bases at J, with 9 bases between. The CDR3 here is CASSLPNGYGYTF. CDR3 coding DNA: TGTGCCAGCAGCTTACCTAACGGCTATGGCTACACCTTC.

This clone was counted a few times. The V and J genes are TRBV29-1 and TRBJ1-2, with a possible D match to TRBD1 (5 bases). Germline CDR1 reads SQVTM; CDR2 reads ANQGSEA. Trimming took off 3 bases at V and 0 bases at J, with 11 bases between the two ends. This CDR3 is built from 14 residues. The CDR3 is CSVDPDSANYGYTF. CDR3 DNA: TGCAGCGTTGACCCCGACAGCGCTAACTATGGCTACACCTTC.